This T cell receptor (beta chain) comes out of a study of T cell changes during pregnancy in multiple sclerosis (dated by TCRdb to between 2018 and 2020). In the study overall: The study examined how the T cell repertoire changed over the course of pregnancy in women with multiple sclerosis.

Comment on this clone: Its antigen is unknown. Base qualities are missing; no much larger clone stands one base away.

Relative to germline, V is missing 4 bases and J is missing 6 bases, with 6 bases of the junction outside any gene match. The germline V gene (reference sequence) sets CDR1 to SGHNT and CDR2 to YYREEE. Including the terminal cysteine and phenylalanine, the CDR3 comprises 14 residues. Only CDR3 DNA is held: 42 bases, read in frame from base 1. The library was produced with the immunoSEQ multiplex PCR assay. TCRdb's version of the immuneACCESS table is confined to in-frame rearrangements and falls short of the full clone set. An unresolved V gene accounts for under half of the shortfall where checked; the remainder is of unknown origin. The sample records about 47,000 clones, around 93% of which are singletons. Around 1% of the sample goes to the ten largest clones.

This chain is built from TRBV5-4 and TRBJ2-2, with TRBD2 matching 7 junction bases. This receptor was obtained from a female donor with multiple sclerosis, enrolled in a pregnancy study. Specimen: peripheral blood, collected after pregnancy. DNA sequence: TGTGCCAGCAGCCCCGCGGGGGACTCCGGGGAGCTGTTTTTT. The resulting protein is CASSPAGDSGELFF.